Listed here are 21 T cell receptor beta chains from one sample, sequenced in a study of OX40 agonist ivuxolimab in advanced cancers. Library preparation used the immunoSEQ multiplex PCR assay. Imported from immuneACCESS, the table was reduced by TCRdb to in-frame sequences with V and J called. These copies leave out some clones; in studies compared against another copy, an unresolved V gene accounts for under half, and the cause of the remainder is not known. The sample has tens of thousands of clones on record, about nine tenths of them singletons. The ten largest clones represent around 6.9% of the sample. Sequenced material: CD4+ or CD8+ T cells sorted from blood, taken in a trial of the OX40 agonist ivuxolimab. The origin of the receptors is an adult with an advanced solid tumor such as melanoma, head and neck, liver or kidney cancer.

The chain uses TRBV30 and TRBJ2-7, with D unresolved. This CDR3 has 13 residues. V was cut by 1 base and J by 3 bases, with 10 bases left in between. Germline CDR1 and CDR2: GTSNPN and SVGIG (reference sequence). CDR3 loop: CAWSGGRNYEQYF. The DNA of the CDR3 is TGTGCCTGGAGTGGCGGCAGGAACTACGAGCAGTACTTC.

The J gene is TRBJ2-3, the V gene TRBV30; D may be TRBD2 (5 bases). The ends were cut back, 5 bases at V and 6 bases at J, with 12 bases in the middle. Per germline, CDR1 GTSNPN and CDR2 SVGIG (reference sequence). The CDR3 has 12 residues. The DNA for the CDR3 is TGTGCCTGGGCCCCAGCGGTGGATACGCAGTATTTT. It specifies CAWAPAVDTQYF.

This chain's CDR3 is CSARGSYEQYF. In DNA form, the CDR3 reads TGCAGTGCTAGAGGGAGCTACGAGCAGTACTTC. V is TRBV20-1 and J is TRBJ2-7; no clear D gene. V lost 1 base and J lost 3, with 4 bases in between. Germline values: CDR1 DFQATT, CDR2 SNEGSKA (reference sequence). This CDR3 comprises 11 residues.

The chain links TRBV7-3 to TRBJ2-1; 8 nucleotides agree with TRBD1. The CDR3 has 15 residues. The junction had 4 bases not matched to a gene; V was cut back by 6 bases and J by 0 bases. CDR1 is SGHTA, CDR2 FQGTGA, per germline. CDR3 bases: TGTGCCAGCAGTCAGGGGGCGGGCTCCTACAATGAGCAGTTCTTC. It yields the protein CASSQGAGSYNEQFF.

This chain uses TRBV7-3 with TRBJ2-1; no definite D call. Trimming cost V 8 bases and J 6 bases, with 23 bases left between them. Per the germline V gene, CDR1 is SGHTA and CDR2 is FQGTGA. The CDR3 length is 16 residues. The CDR3 region is CASAYLDVCLCNEQFF. The DNA for the CDR3 is TGTGCCAGCGCTTACCTGGACGTTTGTCTTTGCAATGAGCAGTTCTTC.

The chain couples TRBV9 to TRBJ1-2; TRBD1 matches 11 bases. Germline assignment: CDR1 SGDLS and CDR2 YYNGEE. The ends lost 5 bases at V and 3 bases at J; junction bases unmatched: 3. The CDR3 is 14 amino acids. The CDR3, as DNA: TGTGCCAGCAGTAGGACAGGGGGCCACTATGGCTACACCTTC. Translation: CASSRTGGHYGYTF.

The CDR3 reads CASSLGTSGFRTDTQYF. CDR3 nucleotide sequence: TGTGCCAGCAGCTTGGGGACTAGCGGGTTCCGCACAGATACGCAGTATTTT. The chain recombines TRBV11-3 with TRBJ2-3, with 12 bases aligning to TRBD2. This CDR3 region has 17 residues. CDR1 is SGHNT and CDR2 is YENEEA in the germline V gene. V was clipped by 3 bases and J by 1 base; unmatched bases: 5.

The V call is TRBV4-2, the J call TRBJ2-3; no reliable D call. Germline V gene data show CDR1 as LGHNA and CDR2 as YNFKEQ. CDR3 length equals 17 residues. V was clipped by 0 bases and J by 1 base, with 14 bases between them. CDR3 amino acids: CASSQDHRDDGTDTQYF. For the CDR3, the DNA is TGTGCCAGCAGCCAAGATCATAGAGACGACGGCACAGATACGCAGTATTTT.

The rearrangement uses TRBV5-1 and TRBJ2-7; D is perhaps TRBD2 (6 bases). This CDR3 contains 14 residues. Deletions cut 3 bases from V and 1 base from J, with 11 bases between. Germline V gene sequence: CDR1 SGHRS, CDR2 YFSETQ. The CDR3 protein is CASSSGGTSYEQYF. In DNA form, the CDR3 reads TGCGCCAGCAGCTCCGGCGGGACTTCCTACGAGCAGTACTTC. Supplemented by reference TRBV5-1 and TRBJ2-7, the full variable domain reads KAGVTQTPRYLIKTRGQQVTLSCSPISGHRSVSWYQQTPGQGLQFLFEYFSETQRNKGNFPGRFSGRQFSNSRSEMNVSTLELGDSALYLCASSSGGTSYEQYFGPGTRLTVT.

This chain uses TRBV28 with TRBJ1-4, with D perhaps matching TRBD1 (6 bases). CDR3 length: 14 amino acids. The germline gives CDR1 MDHEN, CDR2 SYDVKM. Trimming removed 3 bases from V and 6 bases from J, with 11 bases in between. The CDR3 is CASSLNRVDEKLFF. The CDR3 nucleotides read TGTGCCAGCAGTTTGAACAGGGTAGATGAAAAACTGTTTTTT.

The chain combines TRBV28 with TRBJ1-4; D is unclear. CDR1 and CDR2 from the germline V gene are MDHEN and SYDVKM. The CDR3 consists of 14 residues. Between the trimmed V and J ends, which lost 4 bases and 3 bases, there was a span of 9 bases. CDR3 sequence reads: CASSSGDPNEKLFF. Here the CDR3 DNA reads TGTGCCAGCAGTTCTGGGGATCCTAATGAAAAACTGTTTTTT.

CDR3 DNA: TGTGCCAGCAGCTCACAGGGGGGGCCCACTGAAGCTTTCTTT. Amino acid sequence: CASSSQGGPTEAFF. The chain recombines TRBV7-9 with TRBJ1-1; TRBD1 aligns across 8 bases. The V gene's germline CDR1 is SEHNR and CDR2 FQNEAQ (reference sequence). The CDR3 is 14 amino acids. Trimming at V came to 4 bases and at J to 4 bases, leaving 5 bases not matched to a gene.

The V and J genes are TRBV18 and TRBJ1-5; D is unresolved. The ends were cut back, 4 bases at V and 11 bases at J, with 15 bases in the middle. The CDR3 totals 13 residues. CDR1 and CDR2 from the germline V gene are KGHSH and LQKENI. The CDR3 DNA reads TGTGCCAGCTCACTACAAGGGCAAACGGCCCAGCATTTT. Its protein is CASSLQGQTAQHF. The complete variable domain, with remaining parts taken from reference TRBV18 and TRBJ1-5, reads NAGVMQNPRHLVRRRGQEARLRCSPMKGHSHVYWYRQLPEEGLKFMVYLQKENIIDESGMPKERFSAEFPKEGPSILRIQQVVRGDSAAYFCASSLQGQTAQHFGDGTRLSIL.

The rearrangement links TRBV6-6 to TRBJ2-3; possibly TRBD1 or TRBD2 for D (5 bases each). V shed 7 bases and J shed 0 bases, with 17 bases lying between them. The CDR3 has 16 amino acids. Germline CDR1 MNHNY, CDR2 SVGAGI (reference sequence). CDR3 in DNA: TGTGCCAGCAAGGGGACGTCCGGTCTAAGCACAGATACGCAGTATTTT. Translation: CASKGTSGLSTDTQYF.

This rearrangement joins TRBV9 to TRBJ2-1, with 8 bases matching TRBD2. The CDR3 loop spans 15 amino acids. V gave up 0 bases and J gave up 3 bases; unmatched junction bases: 2. The germline V gene has CDR1 SGDLS and CDR2 YYNGEE. DNA for the CDR3: TGTGCCAGCAGCGTAGGACTAGCGTACTACAATGAGCAGTTCTTC. Its translation: CASSVGLAYYNEQFF. Together with reference TRBV9 and TRBJ2-1, the CDR3 gives the full variable domain: DSGVTQTPKHLITATGQRVTLRCSPRSGDLSVYWYQQSLDQGLQFLIQYYNGEERAKGNILERFSAQQFPDLHSELNLSSLELGDSALYFCASSVGLAYYNEQFFGPGTRLTVL.

The chain joins TRBV9 to TRBJ2-5; D ambiguous. The CDR3 contains 15 residues. Trimming stripped 2 bases from V and 2 bases from J, with 13 bases between. Germline CDR1 is SGDLS and CDR2 is YYNGEE. Here the CDR3 reads CASSVLGVGQETQYF. CDR3 DNA sequence: TGTGCCAGCAGCGTCCTTGGGGTAGGGCAAGAGACCCAGTACTTC.

This CDR3 is CASSAVNYGYTF. In DNA form, the CDR3 reads TGTGCCAGCAGTGCGGTTAACTATGGCTACACCTTC. The chain couples TRBV28 to TRBJ1-2; D is undetermined. The CDR3 contains 12 residues. In germline, CDR1 is MDHEN, CDR2 SYDVKM. The V and J ends lost 5 bases and 1 base respectively, with 5 bases between them.

The V and J genes are TRBV4-1 and TRBJ2-5, with 11 bases that match TRBD2. The CDR3 is 16 amino acids. Trimming took 4 bases from V and 5 from J; bases not matched to a gene: 9. Germline loops: CDR1 MGHRA, CDR2 YSYEKL. The CDR3 nucleotides read TGCGCCAGCAGCCCAAACCTAGCGGGAGGAGGTGAGACCCAGTACTTC. Encoded protein: CASSPNLAGGGETQYF.

The V call is TRBV7-8, the J call TRBJ1-5, with 12 bases that match TRBD1. The germline CDR1 and CDR2 sequences are SGHVS and FQNEAQ. The CDR3 contains 17 residues. V dropped 4 bases and J dropped 7; count of bases not matched to a gene: 11. The CDR3 here is CASSSYPGQGASQPQHF. CDR3 DNA sequence: TGTGCCAGCAGCTCCTATCCGGGACAGGGGGCGAGCCAGCCCCAGCATTTT.

The CDR3 is CASNPSGSSKNIQYF. CDR3 coding DNA: TGTGCCAGCAATCCTAGCGGGTCCTCCAAAAACATTCAGTACTTC. V gene TRBV6-5 combines with J gene TRBJ2-4; the match to TRBD2 covers 8 bases. The V gene's germline CDR1 is MNHEY and CDR2 SVGAGI. The CDR3 loop spans 15 amino acids. V lost 7 bases, J lost 2 bases, and 7 bases stayed unmatched.

The chain has TRBV28 and TRBJ2-7; D is unresolved. There are 13 residues in the CDR3. Per the germline V gene, CDR1 is MDHEN and CDR2 is SYDVKM. Trimming cost V 7 bases and J 7 bases, with 17 bases left between them. CDR3 in amino acids: CASIPAQFHEQYF. The CDR3 region has the DNA TGTGCCAGCATCCCGGCTCAGTTCCATGAGCAGTACTTC.